The 10 T cell receptor beta chains listed next were all sequenced from one sample in a study of T cell clonality in common variable immunodeficiency. The assay was immunoSEQ multiplex PCR, and TCRdb's table has in-frame clones only and misses some. Listed for the sample are approximately 37,000 clones, none seen a single time. Specimen: peripheral blood mononuclear cells. The receptors derive from a person aged 18 to 70 in good health.

Many counts were recorded for this clone. The read gets to within 3 residues of the CDR3 end, and the germline J gene fills in the rest. The chain links TRBV19 to TRBJ2-3, with 9 bases aligning to TRBD1. The CDR3 loop spans 16 amino acids. Germline values: CDR1 LNHDA, CDR2 SQIVND (reference sequence). J lost 1 base, V lost 10 bases, and 12 bases had no gene match. The sequenced part of the CDR3 DNA is TGTGCCACCAGATTATCCACAGGGGGCGGCACAGATACG. It translates to CATRLSTGGGTDT. The entire CDR3 protein is CATRLSTGGGTDTQYF.

This clone was recorded many times. Coverage ceases 3 residues before the CDR3 finishes, and the germline J gene fills in the end. The chain carries TRBV20-1 and TRBJ1-4, with 8 nucleotides matching TRBD1. The CDR3 is 16 residues long. V lost 0 bases, J lost 5 bases, and 8 bases stayed unmatched. Germline CDR1 is DFQATT and CDR2 is SNEGSKA (reference sequence). The CDR3 protein is CSARDPDREGNEKLFF. The sequenced CDR3 bases are TGCAGTGCTAGAGACCCGGACAGGGAAGGGAATGAAAAA.

Comments on this clone: One end of the junction is discordant with germline, which a read error may explain. The read terminates 3 residues ahead of where the CDR3 ends, so the germline J gene completes it. V gene TRBV7-2 combines with J gene TRBJ2-1, with 9 bases identical to TRBD1. The germline gives CDR1 SGHTA, CDR2 FQGNSA. The CDR3 is 14 amino acids. CDR3 DNA, as far as it was read: TGTGCCGGCAGCGTGGGACAGGGCCACAATGAG. This codes for CAGSVGQGHNE. The full CDR3 sequence reads CAGSVGQGHNEQFF.

This clone was seen at least ten times. Mismatch with germline at one junction end may stem from a read error. The CDR3 end falls 3 residues outside the read, so it is completed with the germline J gene. V is TRBV4-1 and J is TRBJ1-2, with 7 bases aligning to TRBD1. The length of the CDR3 is 15 residues. CDR1 and CDR2 (germline): MGHRA, YSYEKL. The sequenced part of the CDR3 DNA is TGCACCAGCAGCCAACGACAGGGATTTAACTATGGC. It specifies CTSSQRQGFNYG. The complete CDR3 reads CTSSQRQGFNYGYTF.

This clone was detected many times. The missing CDR3 end, 3 residues past where the read stops, is filled in from the germline J gene. This rearrangement joins TRBV7-6 to TRBJ2-7; 8 bases agree with TRBD2. V shed 7 bases, J shed 5 bases, and the junction held 13 bases outside the gene matches. The CDR3 length is 15 residues. The V gene's germline CDR1 is SGHVS and CDR2 FNYEAQ. CDR3 DNA, as far as it was read: TGTGCCAGCACCCTCGGGGCACGAGCGGGAGACGAG. This gives the protein CASTLGARAGDE. The whole CDR3 reads CASTLGARAGDEQYF.

A few counts support this clone. The read gets to within 3 residues of the CDR3 end, and the germline J gene fills in the rest. The rearrangement uses TRBV7-6 and TRBJ1-2; 7 nucleotides line up with TRBD1. CDR1 is SGHVS and CDR2 is FNYEAQ in the germline V gene. The CDR3 consists of 14 residues. Partial CDR3 DNA: TGTGCCAGCAGCCCCAGGGGGAGCACAGATACC. It specifies CASSPRGSTDT. The whole CDR3 sequence is CASSPRGSTDTYTF.

This clone was counted many times. The observed sequence ends 3 residues before the CDR3 terminus, with the missing tail filled in from the germline J gene. The V call is TRBV28, the J call TRBJ2-5; D remains ambiguous. Trimming cost V 2 bases and J 5 bases, with 15 bases left between them. The CDR3 consists of 15 residues. CDR1 and CDR2 (germline): MDHEN, SYDVKM. The CDR3: CASSLRAAYEETQYF. The part of the CDR3 DNA that was read is TGTGCCAGCAGTTTAAGGGCAGCCTACGAGGAGACC.

This clone turned up a few times. The CDR3 end is not reached by the read, which stops 3 residues before it; the germline J gene fills it in. The chain recombines TRBV18 with TRBJ1-2; D gene ambiguous. The CDR3 is 14 residues long. Germline values: CDR1 KGHSH, CDR2 LQKENI. The chain's CDR3 is CASSPETNPYDYTF. Partial CDR3 DNA: TGTGCCAGCTCTCCCGAGACAAACCCGTACGAC. The full variable domain, with the rest looked up from reference TRBV18 and TRBJ1-2, is NAGVMQNPRHLVRRRGQEARLRCSPMKGHSHVYWYRQLPEEGLKFMVYLQKENIIDESGMPKERFSAEFPKEGPSILRIQQVVRGDSAAYFCASSPETNPYDYTFGSGTRLTVV.

This clone was recorded at least ten times. The read is 3 residues too short to cover the CDR3 end, so that end is filled in from the germline J gene. The V gene is TRBV2, the J gene TRBJ1-1; D ambiguous. The CDR3 length is 14 residues. V lost 6 bases and J 5 bases, leaving 16 bases between the germline ends. Germline V gene data show CDR1 as SNHLY and CDR2 as FYNNEI. The CDR3 sequence: CASRVKGYGTEAFF. The covered CDR3 bases are TGTGCCAGCAGAGTAAAGGGTTATGGGACTGAA.

This clone was detected only a few times. Coverage ceases 3 residues before the CDR3 finishes, and the germline J gene fills in the end. The J gene is TRBJ1-4, the V gene TRBV7-9; D is ambiguous. This CDR3 has 12 residues. Germline V gene lookup returns CDR1 SEHNR and CDR2 FQNEAQ (reference sequence). Trimming removed 4 bases at V and 8 bases at J, with 8 bases between. The part of the CDR3 DNA that was read is TGTGCCAGCAGCTCCAGGATGGAAAAA. Translation: CASSSRMEK. The entire CDR3 sequence reads CASSSRMEKLFF.